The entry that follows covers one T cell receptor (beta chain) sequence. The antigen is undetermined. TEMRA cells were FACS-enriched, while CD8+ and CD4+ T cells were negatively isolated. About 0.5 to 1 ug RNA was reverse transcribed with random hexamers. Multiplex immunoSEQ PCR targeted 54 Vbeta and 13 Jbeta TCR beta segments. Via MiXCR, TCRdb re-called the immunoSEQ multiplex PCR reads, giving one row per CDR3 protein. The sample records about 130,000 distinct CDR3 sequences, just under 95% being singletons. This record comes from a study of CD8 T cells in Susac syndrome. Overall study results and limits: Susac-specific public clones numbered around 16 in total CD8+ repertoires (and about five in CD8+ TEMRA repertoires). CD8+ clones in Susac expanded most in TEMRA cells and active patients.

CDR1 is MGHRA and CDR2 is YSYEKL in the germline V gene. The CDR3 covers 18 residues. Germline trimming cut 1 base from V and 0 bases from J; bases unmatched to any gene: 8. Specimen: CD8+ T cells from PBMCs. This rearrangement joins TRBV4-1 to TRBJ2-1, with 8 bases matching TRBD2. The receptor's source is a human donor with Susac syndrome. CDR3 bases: TGCGCCAGCAGCCAAGTCCCCTTAGCGGGGAGCTCCTACAATGAGCAGTTCTTC. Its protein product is CASSQVPLAGSSYNEQFF.